This is a list of T cell receptor beta chains from one sample in a study of shared clonotypes between healthy human individuals. Clones were sequenced by immunoSEQ multiplex PCR, and TCRdb holds only the in-frame ones, with some missing. The sample consists of about 2.2 million clones, 85% to 95% of them appearing once. The sequenced sample consisted of naive CD8+ T cells from PBMCs. The source of these receptors is a man younger than 35 in good health. Some clones in this sample may be carry-over from other donors' samples. CDR3s include the opening cysteine and the closing phenylalanine or tryptophan. The order of the fields is D gene, V gene, J gene, clone size, CDR3 protein, CDR3 DNA. A D gene is named only where the DNA matches it firmly. Where a row states a size, it is once, few, many or the class of an expanded clone; other rows omit it.

D gene: TRBD2
V gene: TRBV19
J gene: TRBJ2-3
clone size: NA
CDR3 protein: CASSTRTSVGTDTQYF
CDR3 DNA: TGTGCCAGTAGTACGAGGACTAGCGTGGGCACAGATACGCAGTATTTT

D gene: TRBD2
V gene: TRBV5-8
J gene: TRBJ2-3
clone size: NA
CDR3 protein: CASVSQGTSVSTDTQYF
CDR3 DNA: TGTGCCAGCGTATCCCAAGGGACTAGCGTTAGCACAGATACGCAGTATTTT

D gene: NA
V gene: TRBV28
J gene: TRBJ2-7
clone size: NA
CDR3 protein: CASRETAGPNSYEQYF
CDR3 DNA: TGTGCCAGCAGAGAAACCGCAGGCCCGAATTCCTACGAGCAGTACTTC

D gene: NA
V gene: TRBV4-1
J gene: TRBJ2-7
clone size: NA
CDR3 protein: CASSQVPGPYEQYF
CDR3 DNA: TGCGCCAGCAGCCAAGTCCCGGGCCCCTACGAGCAGTACTTC

D gene: NA
V gene: TRBV27
J gene: TRBJ2-1
clone size: NA
CDR3 protein: CASSFGGRRYNEQFF
CDR3 DNA: TGTGCCAGCAGTTTTGGTGGCAGGAGATACAATGAGCAGTTCTTC

D gene: NA
V gene: TRBV10-3
J gene: TRBJ1-1
clone size: once
CDR3 protein: CAISEQGMNTEAFF
CDR3 DNA: TGTGCCATCAGTGAGCAAGGAATGAACACTGAAGCTTTCTTT

D gene: NA
V gene: TRBV7-9
J gene: TRBJ2-6
clone size: NA
CDR3 protein: CASIKGSGANVLTF
CDR3 DNA: TGTGCCAGCATTAAAGGATCCGGGGCCAACGTCCTGACTTTC

D gene: TRBD2
V gene: TRBV28
J gene: TRBJ2-7
clone size: once
CDR3 protein: CASSYTGTNYEQYF
CDR3 DNA: TGTGCCAGCAGTTATACCGGGACTAACTACGAGCAGTACTTC

D gene: NA
V gene: TRBV14
J gene: TRBJ1-2
clone size: NA
CDR3 protein: CASSQEWSGSLYGYTF
CDR3 DNA: TGTGCCAGCAGCCAAGAATGGTCGGGGTCCCTCTATGGCTACACCTTC

D gene: NA
V gene: TRBV7-9
J gene: TRBJ2-1
clone size: NA
CDR3 protein: CASSLVSSEIHNEQFF
CDR3 DNA: TGTGCCAGCAGCTTAGTAAGCTCGGAGATCCATAATGAGCAGTTCTTC

D gene: TRBD2
V gene: TRBV7-3
J gene: TRBJ2-1
clone size: NA
CDR3 protein: CASSDRTSGVYNEQFF
CDR3 DNA: TGTGCCAGCAGCGATAGGACTAGCGGGGTTTACAATGAGCAGTTCTTC

D gene: TRBD2
V gene: TRBV27
J gene: TRBJ2-7
clone size: NA
CDR3 protein: CASSSKLAGVHEQYF
CDR3 DNA: TGTGCCAGCAGTTCGAAATTAGCGGGAGTCCACGAGCAGTACTTC

D gene: TRBD2
V gene: TRBV27
J gene: TRBJ2-1
clone size: NA
CDR3 protein: CASSLRPGGGGTANEQFF
CDR3 DNA: TGTGCCAGCAGTTTAAGGCCGGGTGGCGGGGGGACCGCCAATGAGCAGTTCTTC

D gene: NA
V gene: TRBV28
J gene: TRBJ2-7
clone size: NA
CDR3 protein: CASSPLTDGARYNEQYF
CDR3 DNA: TGTGCCAGCAGTCCCTTGACCGATGGGGCGCGGTACAACGAGCAGTACTTC

D gene: TRBD1
V gene: TRBV7-9
J gene: TRBJ1-4
clone size: NA
CDR3 protein: CASSARDRDEKLFF
CDR3 DNA: TGTGCCAGCAGCGCCCGGGACAGGGATGAAAAACTGTTTTTT

D gene: NA
V gene: TRBV6-5
J gene: TRBJ1-2
clone size: NA
CDR3 protein: CASSYVAGLSFYGYTF
CDR3 DNA: TGTGCCAGCAGTTACGTGGCAGGGTTATCTTTCTATGGCTACACCTTC

D gene: TRBD1
V gene: TRBV7-8
J gene: TRBJ2-2
clone size: NA
CDR3 protein: CADQGEMNTGELFF
CDR3 DNA: TGTGCCGACCAGGGGGAGATGAACACCGGGGAGCTGTTTTTT

D gene: TRBD2
V gene: TRBV29-1
J gene: TRBJ2-1
clone size: NA
CDR3 protein: CSVGGGSSYNEQFF
CDR3 DNA: TGCAGCGTTGGTGGCGGGAGTTCGTACAATGAGCAGTTCTTC

D gene: NA
V gene: TRBV4-3
J gene: TRBJ1-1
clone size: NA
CDR3 protein: CASSQLLATEAFF
CDR3 DNA: TGCGCCAGCAGCCAACTCCTAGCGACTGAAGCTTTCTTT

D gene: TRBD1
V gene: TRBV29-1
J gene: TRBJ1-1
clone size: NA
CDR3 protein: CSVVSRGQGYTEAFF
CDR3 DNA: TGCAGCGTTGTTAGCCGTGGACAGGGTTACACTGAAGCTTTCTTT

D gene: TRBD2
V gene: TRBV9
J gene: TRBJ2-2
clone size: NA
CDR3 protein: CASSVTTGTSVLANTGELFF
CDR3 DNA: TGTGCCAGCAGCGTTACAACCGGGACTAGCGTACTCGCGAACACCGGGGAGCTGTTTTTT

D gene: NA
V gene: TRBV30
J gene: TRBJ1-1
clone size: few
CDR3 protein: CAWSWGPNEAFF
CDR3 DNA: TGTGCCTGGAGTTGGGGGCCAAATGAAGCTTTCTTT

D gene: TRBD1
V gene: TRBV27
J gene: TRBJ2-2
clone size: NA
CDR3 protein: CASSLLQLGQGINGELFF
CDR3 DNA: TGTGCCAGCAGTTTATTGCAGCTGGGACAGGGTATTAACGGGGAGCTGTTTTTT

D gene: NA
V gene: TRBV9
J gene: TRBJ1-2
clone size: few
CDR3 protein: CASSPLSRPANYGYTF
CDR3 DNA: TGTGCCAGCAGCCCCCTCTCGAGGCCGGCTAACTATGGCTACACCTTC

D gene: TRBD1
V gene: TRBV19
J gene: TRBJ2-7
clone size: once
CDR3 protein: CASSTRQGSYEQYF
CDR3 DNA: TGTGCCAGTAGTACCCGACAGGGGTCCTACGAGCAGTACTTC

D gene: TRBD1
V gene: TRBV19
J gene: TRBJ1-2
clone size: NA
CDR3 protein: CASSIGTATNYGYTF
CDR3 DNA: TGTGCCAGTAGTATCGGGACAGCCACTAACTATGGCTACACCTTC

D gene: NA
V gene: TRBV7-3
J gene: TRBJ2-1
clone size: NA
CDR3 protein: CASGPGVYNEQFF
CDR3 DNA: TGTGCCAGCGGGCCAGGGGTCTACAATGAGCAGTTCTTC

D gene: NA
V gene: TRBV10-1
J gene: TRBJ2-2
clone size: NA
CDR3 protein: CASSETGRTGELFF
CDR3 DNA: TGCGCCAGCAGTGAGACAGGGCGAACCGGGGAGCTGTTTTTT

D gene: TRBD1
V gene: TRBV28
J gene: TRBJ1-2
clone size: NA
CDR3 protein: CASSSPRQGARGYGYTF
CDR3 DNA: TGTGCCAGCAGTTCCCCCCGACAGGGGGCACGGGGCTATGGCTACACCTTC

D gene: NA
V gene: TRBV5-5
J gene: TRBJ2-7
clone size: NA
CDR3 protein: CASSSPGASGEQYF
CDR3 DNA: TGTGCCAGCAGCTCACCCGGGGCTTCAGGAGAGCAGTACTTC

D gene: NA
V gene: TRBV6-1
J gene: TRBJ1-5
clone size: NA
CDR3 protein: CASSDLAEYSNQPQHF
CDR3 DNA: TGTGCCAGCAGTGACCTTGCGGAGTATAGCAATCAGCCCCAGCATTTT

D gene: NA
V gene: TRBV20-1
J gene: TRBJ2-7
clone size: NA
CDR3 protein: CSATYEQYF
CDR3 DNA: TGCAGTGCAACCTACGAGCAGTACTTC

D gene: TRBD1
V gene: TRBV5-1
J gene: TRBJ2-7
clone size: NA
CDR3 protein: CASSLNSWDRIYEQYF
CDR3 DNA: TGCGCCAGCAGCTTGAATTCTTGGGACAGGATCTACGAGCAGTACTTC

D gene: TRBD1
V gene: TRBV11-2
J gene: TRBJ1-5
clone size: NA
CDR3 protein: CASSSRSGQGASGNQPQHF
CDR3 DNA: TGTGCCAGCAGCTCAAGGTCGGGACAGGGGGCGAGCGGCAATCAGCCCCAGCATTTT

D gene: NA
V gene: TRBV19
J gene: TRBJ2-5
clone size: NA
CDR3 protein: CASSIDQEETQYF
CDR3 DNA: TGTGCCAGTAGTATAGACCAGGAAGAGACCCAGTACTTC

D gene: NA
V gene: TRBV2
J gene: TRBJ2-7
clone size: NA
CDR3 protein: CASSEGVSYEQYF
CDR3 DNA: TGTGCCAGCAGTGAAGGCGTCTCCTACGAGCAGTACTTC

D gene: NA
V gene: TRBV5-8
J gene: TRBJ2-7
clone size: NA
CDR3 protein: CASSLVAGPYYEQYF
CDR3 DNA: TGTGCCAGCAGCTTGGTAGCAGGACCCTACTACGAGCAGTACTTC

D gene: TRBD1
V gene: TRBV28
J gene: TRBJ2-7
clone size: NA
CDR3 protein: CASSTQTGNDYEQYF
CDR3 DNA: TGTGCCAGCAGTACCCAGACAGGGAACGACTACGAGCAGTACTTC

D gene: TRBD2
V gene: TRBV6-1
J gene: TRBJ2-3
clone size: NA
CDR3 protein: CASSVLAGYIIADTQYF
CDR3 DNA: TGTGCCAGCAGTGTATTAGCGGGGTACATAATCGCAGATACGCAGTATTTT

D gene: NA
V gene: TRBV29-1
J gene: TRBJ2-5
clone size: NA
CDR3 protein: CSGGSNKETQYF
CDR3 DNA: TGCAGTGGGGGTAGTAACAAAGAGACCCAGTACTTC

D gene: NA
V gene: TRBV7-9
J gene: TRBJ1-2
clone size: NA
CDR3 protein: CASSLSSSYGYTF
CDR3 DNA: TGTGCCAGCAGCTTATCGTCCAGCTATGGCTACACCTTC

D gene: TRBD2
V gene: TRBV9
J gene: TRBJ2-5
clone size: NA
CDR3 protein: CASRAGLEYQETQYF
CDR3 DNA: TGTGCCAGCAGAGCGGGACTAGAGTACCAAGAGACCCAGTACTTC

D gene: TRBD2
V gene: TRBV7-9
J gene: TRBJ2-7
clone size: NA
CDR3 protein: CASSLARLAEGHEQYF
CDR3 DNA: TGTGCCAGCAGCCTTGCTAGACTAGCGGAGGGGCACGAGCAGTACTTC

D gene: NA
V gene: TRBV15
J gene: TRBJ1-5
clone size: NA
CDR3 protein: CATSRGVRRNQPQHF
CDR3 DNA: TGTGCCACCAGCAGAGGGGTGCGGCGCAATCAGCCCCAGCATTTT

D gene: TRBD1
V gene: TRBV4-1
J gene: TRBJ1-1
clone size: NA
CDR3 protein: CASSQATGGLKTEAFF
CDR3 DNA: TGCGCCAGCAGCCAGGCGACAGGGGGCTTGAAGACTGAAGCTTTCTTT

D gene: TRBD1
V gene: TRBV28
J gene: TRBJ2-7
clone size: NA
CDR3 protein: CASSPIWTGTNEQYF
CDR3 DNA: TGTGCCAGCAGTCCTATATGGACAGGGACCAACGAGCAGTACTTC

D gene: TRBD1
V gene: TRBV9
J gene: TRBJ2-7
clone size: once
CDR3 protein: CASSVQGAREHEQYF
CDR3 DNA: TGTGCCAGCAGCGTACAGGGGGCGCGTGAGCACGAGCAGTACTTC

D gene: TRBD1
V gene: TRBV27
J gene: TRBJ2-7
clone size: NA
CDR3 protein: CASSPSQGGQTYEQYF
CDR3 DNA: TGTGCCAGCAGTCCCTCGCAAGGGGGACAGACCTACGAGCAGTACTTC

D gene: TRBD2
V gene: TRBV29-1
J gene: TRBJ2-1
clone size: NA
CDR3 protein: CSGVAGGVYNEQFF
CDR3 DNA: TGCAGCGGGGTAGCGGGAGGGGTCTACAATGAGCAGTTCTTC